This is a list of T cell receptor beta chains from one sample in a study of blood T cell repertoires in COVID-19. The method was immunoSEQ multiplex PCR; TCRdb's version includes in-frame clones alone and lacks a portion of them. The profile shows approximately 230,000 clones, roughly 80% of them singletons. The sequencing input was peripheral blood. These receptors were obtained from a man at least 80 years old with acute or convalescent COVID-19. Both conserved end residues are part of each CDR3. A D gene is named only where the DNA matches it firmly. Only part of the rows carry a size: once, few, many, or a class if the clone is expanded.

length: 14
J: TRBJ2-7
V: TRBV5-4
D: TRBD2
size: NA
CDR3: CASSLGEGLYEQYF
DNA: TGTGCCAGCAGCTTGGGGGAGGGCCTCTACGAGCAGTACTTC

length: 13
J: TRBJ1-5
V: TRBV19
D: NA
size: once
CDR3: CASSQSSNQPQHF
DNA: TGTGCCAGTAGCCAATCTAGCAATCAGCCCCAGCATTTT

length: 15
J: TRBJ2-2
V: TRBV30
D: TRBD2
size: NA
CDR3: CAWSMGREYFGELFF
DNA: TGTGCCTGGAGTATGGGGCGGGAGTACTTCGGGGAGCTGTTTTTT

length: 18
J: TRBJ1-4
V: TRBV30
D: TRBD1
size: NA
CDR3: CAWSRGTGLIATNEKLFF
DNA: TGTGCCTGGAGCCGGGGGACAGGGCTTATAGCAACTAATGAAAAACTGTTTTTT

length: 15
J: TRBJ1-5
V: TRBV5-8
D: NA
size: NA
CDR3: CASSLQSGVGQPQHF
DNA: TGTGCCAGCAGCTTACAGTCAGGGGTCGGGCAGCCCCAGCATTTT

length: 13
J: TRBJ1-1
V: TRBV9
D: NA
size: NA
CDR3: CASSAHRVTEAFF
DNA: TGTGCCAGCAGCGCTCACAGGGTAACTGAAGCTTTCTTT

length: 15
J: TRBJ1-2
V: TRBV28
D: TRBD1
size: NA
CDR3: CASSQLRGRDYGYTF
DNA: TGTGCCAGCAGCCAACTTAGGGGGCGGGACTATGGCTACACCTTC

length: 15
J: TRBJ1-1
V: TRBV10-2
D: TRBD1
size: NA
CDR3: CASRRGPNLNTEAFF
DNA: TGCGCCAGCAGAAGGGGGCCTAACTTGAACACTGAAGCTTTCTTT

length: 13
J: TRBJ1-5
V: TRBV6-6
D: NA
size: NA
CDR3: CASSYEVYQPQHF
DNA: TGTGCCAGCAGTTACGAGGTGTATCAGCCCCAGCATTTT

length: 13
J: TRBJ1-5
V: TRBV28
D: TRBD1
size: few
CDR3: CASRYRGYQPQHF
DNA: TGTGCCAGCAGGTACAGGGGCTATCAGCCCCAGCATTTT

length: 18
J: TRBJ1-5
V: TRBV19
D: NA
size: few
CDR3: CASRVGREVYGRNQPQHF
DNA: TGTGCCAGTAGGGTTGGACGGGAGGTCTATGGTCGCAATCAGCCCCAGCATTTT

length: 14
J: TRBJ1-1
V: TRBV4-1
D: TRBD1
size: NA
CDR3: CASAQGALNTEAFF
DNA: TGCGCCAGCGCGCAGGGGGCGTTGAACACTGAAGCTTTCTTT

length: 14
J: TRBJ1-2
V: TRBV29-1
D: TRBD1
size: NA
CDR3: CSGFGQGRNYGYTF
DNA: TGCAGCGGCTTCGGACAGGGAAGGAACTATGGCTACACCTTC

length: 15
J: TRBJ2-1
V: TRBV19
D: TRBD2
size: NA
CDR3: CASSNPGLAVNEQFF
DNA: TGTGCCAGTAGTAACCCGGGACTAGCGGTCAATGAGCAGTTCTTC

length: 15
J: TRBJ2-2
V: TRBV18
D: NA
size: NA
CDR3: CASSPLGQNTGELFF
DNA: TGTGCCAGCTCACCCTTGGGACAGAACACCGGGGAGCTGTTTTTT

length: 15
J: TRBJ1-6
V: TRBV2
D: TRBD1
size: NA
CDR3: CASSEATGGYSPLHF
DNA: TGTGCCAGCAGTGAAGCGACAGGGGGTTATTCACCCCTCCACTTT

length: 14
J: TRBJ2-7
V: TRBV19
D: TRBD1
size: NA
CDR3: CASSGSGGPYEQYF
DNA: TGTGCCAGTAGTGGGTCAGGGGGCCCCTACGAGCAGTACTTC

length: 13
J: TRBJ2-4
V: TRBV6-5
D: NA
size: NA
CDR3: CASSQDWKNIQYF
DNA: TGTGCCAGCAGTCAGGACTGGAAAAACATTCAGTACTTC

length: 17
J: TRBJ1-5
V: TRBV5-5
D: TRBD1
size: few
CDR3: CASSLEDTGAMGQPQHF
DNA: TGTGCCAGCAGCTTAGAAGACACAGGGGCGATGGGACAGCCCCAGCATTTT

length: 15
J: TRBJ1-2
V: TRBV9
D: TRBD1
size: NA
CDR3: CASSVVGGGAGGYTF
DNA: TGTGCCAGCAGCGTAGTAGGAGGGGGCGCGGGTGGCTACACCTTC

length: 12
J: TRBJ2-3
V: TRBV6-5
D: TRBD2
size: NA
CDR3: CASSPSGGLRHF
DNA: TGTGCCAGCAGTCCTAGCGGGGGCCTCCGACATTTT

length: 12
J: TRBJ2-7
V: TRBV11-2
D: NA
size: NA
CDR3: CASSRDTYEQYF
DNA: TGTGCCAGCAGCCGGGACACCTACGAGCAGTACTTC

length: 15
J: TRBJ1-2
V: TRBV25-1
D: TRBD1
size: NA
CDR3: CASRYSDRGNYGYTF
DNA: TGTGCCAGCAGATACTCCGACAGGGGTAACTATGGCTACACCTTC

length: 16
J: TRBJ1-3
V: TRBV18
D: NA
size: few
CDR3: CASSPPNSLPTTTIYF
DNA: TGTGCCAGCTCACCACCCAATAGCCTGCCAACGACGACCATATATTTT

length: 13
J: TRBJ1-2
V: TRBV19
D: NA
size: NA
CDR3: CASSIQSNYGYTF
DNA: TGTGCCAGTAGTATACAGTCTAACTATGGCTACACCTTC

length: 15
J: TRBJ2-5
V: TRBV5-1
D: TRBD2
size: once
CDR3: CASSSGASGTETQYF
DNA: TGCGCCAGCAGTTCCGGGGCTAGCGGGACGGAGACCCAGTACTTC

length: 13
J: TRBJ2-7
V: TRBV3-1/TRBV3-2
D: NA
size: NA
CDR3: CASSLNQNGEQYF
DNA: TGTGCCAGCAGCCTGAATCAGAACGGGGAGCAGTACTTC

length: 15
J: TRBJ1-6
V: TRBV2
D: NA
size: NA
CDR3: CASRATGGYNSPLHF
DNA: TGTGCCAGCAGGGCCACGGGGGGGTATAATTCACCCCTCCACTTT

length: 15
J: TRBJ1-1
V: TRBV18
D: NA
size: NA
CDR3: CASSPQAAGNTEAFF
DNA: TGTGCCAGCTCACCACAGGCAGCGGGGAACACTGAAGCTTTCTTT

length: 13
J: TRBJ2-2
V: TRBV19
D: TRBD1
size: NA
CDR3: CASSVGTAGELFF
DNA: TGTGCCAGTAGTGTCGGGACAGCCGGGGAGCTGTTTTTT

length: 14
J: TRBJ2-1
V: TRBV29-1
D: TRBD2
size: NA
CDR3: CSVDSSGTYNEQFF
DNA: TGCAGCGTTGATTCTAGCGGGACCTACAATGAGCAGTTCTTC

length: 14
J: TRBJ1-6
V: TRBV6-1
D: NA
size: NA
CDR3: CASSDRGDNSPLHF
DNA: TGTGCCAGCAGTGACCGGGGAGATAATTCACCCCTCCACTTT

length: 15
J: TRBJ2-2
V: TRBV10-3
D: TRBD1
size: NA
CDR3: CAIRRDSVNTGELFF
DNA: TGTGCCATCAGAAGGGACAGCGTGAACACCGGGGAGCTGTTTTTT

length: 15
J: TRBJ1-6
V: TRBV5-5
D: NA
size: few
CDR3: CASSLGPRDNSPLHF
DNA: TGTGCCAGCAGCTTGGGGCCTAGAGATAATTCACCCCTCCACTTT

length: 15
J: TRBJ1-5
V: TRBV4-2
D: NA
size: NA
CDR3: CASSQEWQSNQPQHF
DNA: TGTGCCAGCAGCCAAGAATGGCAGAGCAATCAGCCCCAGCATTTT

length: 16
J: TRBJ2-5
V: TRBV4-1
D: TRBD2
size: once
CDR3: CASSQGSGRKQETQYF
DNA: TGCGCCAGCAGCCAAGGGAGCGGGAGAAAGCAAGAGACCCAGTACTTC

length: 13
J: TRBJ1-1
V: TRBV27
D: TRBD1
size: NA
CDR3: CASSLPGTGKAFF
DNA: TGTGCCAGCAGTTTACCCGGGACAGGGAAAGCTTTCTTT

length: 11
J: TRBJ2-5
V: TRBV2
D: NA
size: NA
CDR3: CASSAKETQYF
DNA: TGTGCCAGCAGTGCAAAAGAGACCCAGTACTTC

length: 13
J: TRBJ1-1
V: TRBV15
D: TRBD1
size: few
CDR3: CATSKNGQGDAFF
DNA: TGTGCCACCAGCAAGAATGGACAGGGGGACGCTTTCTTT

length: 13
J: TRBJ2-7
V: TRBV3-1/TRBV3-2
D: TRBD1
size: NA
CDR3: CASSADRVYEQYF
DNA: TGTGCCAGCAGTGCCGACAGGGTTTACGAGCAGTACTTC

length: 15
J: TRBJ2-7
V: TRBV6-5
D: TRBD1
size: NA
CDR3: CASSLDRGFSYEQYF
DNA: TGTGCCAGCAGTCTAGACAGGGGCTTTTCCTACGAGCAGTACTTC

length: 14
J: TRBJ1-5
V: TRBV7-2
D: TRBD1
size: NA
CDR3: CASRPGGSVQPQHF
DNA: TGTGCCAGCAGGCCAGGGGGTTCTGTTCAGCCCCAGCATTTT

length: 15
J: TRBJ1-6
V: TRBV2
D: NA
size: NA
CDR3: CASPGQDTDNSPLHF
DNA: TGTGCCAGCCCGGGCCAGGACACAGATAATTCACCCCTCCACTTT

length: 15
J: TRBJ2-2
V: TRBV5-1
D: NA
size: once
CDR3: CASSLATMNTGELFF
DNA: TGCGCCAGCAGCTTGGCAACTATGAACACCGGGGAGCTGTTTTTT

length: 14
J: TRBJ2-4
V: TRBV4-1
D: NA
size: NA
CDR3: CASSQDLIGGYQYF
DNA: TGCGCCAGCAGCCAAGATCTTATAGGCGGATATCAGTACTTC

length: 16
J: TRBJ2-7
V: TRBV7-2
D: TRBD2
size: NA
CDR3: CASRDKTSGRRNEQYF
DNA: TGTGCCAGCAGGGACAAGACTAGCGGGAGAAGGAACGAGCAGTACTTC

length: 15
J: TRBJ1-2
V: TRBV9
D: NA
size: NA
CDR3: CASSVQQGGGYGYTF
DNA: TGTGCCAGCAGCGTCCAACAGGGCGGCGGCTATGGCTACACCTTC

length: 17
J: TRBJ2-1
V: TRBV7-3
D: TRBD2
size: NA
CDR3: CASSARTSGSKSNEQFF
DNA: TGTGCCAGCAGCGCCCGGACTAGCGGGAGCAAGAGCAATGAGCAGTTCTTC

length: 11
J: TRBJ2-7
V: TRBV7-2
D: NA
size: NA
CDR3: CASSSRYEQYF
DNA: TGTGCCAGCAGCTCCCGCTACGAGCAGTACTTC

length: 15
J: TRBJ1-2
V: TRBV5-1
D: TRBD1
size: NA
CDR3: CASSLGTGEGYGYTF
DNA: TGCGCCAGCAGCCTCGGGACAGGGGAAGGGTATGGCTACACCTTC

length: 18
J: TRBJ1-5
V: TRBV21-1
D: NA
size: NA
CDR3: CASSPSGWDPYSNQPQHF
DNA: TGTGCCAGCAGCCCAAGCGGGTGGGACCCTTATAGCAATCAGCCCCAGCATTTT

length: 16
J: TRBJ1-2
V: TRBV19
D: TRBD1
size: few
CDR3: CASSKAGTGGNYGYTF
DNA: TGTGCCAGTAGTAAAGCAGGGACAGGGGGCAACTATGGCTACACCTTC

length: 13
J: TRBJ1-3
V: TRBV24-1
D: NA
size: NA
CDR3: CATRGDSGNTIYF
DNA: TGTGCCACCAGGGGCGACTCTGGAAACACCATATATTTT

length: 17
J: TRBJ2-7
V: TRBV18
D: NA
size: NA
CDR3: CASSPAAPGHPLHEQYF
DNA: TGTGCCAGCTCACCGGCAGCCCCGGGACACCCTCTCCACGAGCAGTACTTC

length: 15
J: TRBJ1-2
V: TRBV5-1
D: NA
size: NA
CDR3: CASSLSRDSNYGYTF
DNA: TGCGCCAGCAGCTTGAGCCGGGATTCTAACTATGGCTACACCTTC